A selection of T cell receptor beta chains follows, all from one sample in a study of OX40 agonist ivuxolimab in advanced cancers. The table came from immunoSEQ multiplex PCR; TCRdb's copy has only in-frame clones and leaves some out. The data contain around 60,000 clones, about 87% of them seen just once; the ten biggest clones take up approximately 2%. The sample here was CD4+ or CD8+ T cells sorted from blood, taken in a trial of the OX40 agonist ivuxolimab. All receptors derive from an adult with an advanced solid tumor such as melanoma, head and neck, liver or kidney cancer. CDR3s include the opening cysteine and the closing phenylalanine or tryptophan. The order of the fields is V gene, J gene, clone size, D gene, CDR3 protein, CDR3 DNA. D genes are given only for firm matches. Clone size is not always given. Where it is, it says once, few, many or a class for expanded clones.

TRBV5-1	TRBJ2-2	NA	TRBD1	CASSAGQGNTGELFF	TGCGCCAGCAGCGCGGGACAGGGAAACACCGGGGAGCTGTTTTTT
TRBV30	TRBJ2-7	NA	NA	CAWATKPLGEQYF	TGTGCCTGGGCGACAAAACCCCTGGGGGAGCAGTACTTC
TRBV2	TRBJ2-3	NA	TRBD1	CASSPGQGVDTQYF	TGTGCCAGCAGTCCGGGACAGGGTGTAGATACGCAGTATTTT
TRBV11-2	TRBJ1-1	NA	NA	CASSFEQMNTEAFF	TGTGCCAGCAGCTTTGAACAGATGAACACTGAAGCTTTCTTT
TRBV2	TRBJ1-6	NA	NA	CASSVPDSSNSPLHF	TGTGCCAGCAGCGTACCGGACAGCTCGAATTCACCCCTCCACTTT
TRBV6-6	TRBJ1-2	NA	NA	CASSYQEGDGYTF	TGTGCCAGCAGTTACCAGGAAGGGGATGGCTACACCTTC
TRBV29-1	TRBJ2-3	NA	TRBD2	CSVGGRVSTDTQYF	TGCAGCGTTGGCGGGAGAGTTAGCACAGATACGCAGTATTTT
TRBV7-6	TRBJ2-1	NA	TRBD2	CASSGPGLAGGLNEQFF	TGTGCCAGCAGCGGCCCGGGACTAGCGGGGGGGCTGAATGAGCAGTTCTTC
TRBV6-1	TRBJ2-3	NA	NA	CASSQLGTDTQYF	TGTGCCAGCAGTCAACTAGGCACAGATACGCAGTATTTT
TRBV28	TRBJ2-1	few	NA	CASSPTSYNEQFF	TGTGCCAGCAGTCCCACTAGTTACAATGAGCAGTTCTTC
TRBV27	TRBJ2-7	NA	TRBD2	CAVSGAPYEQYF	TGTGCCGTTAGCGGGGCCCCCTACGAGCAGTACTTC
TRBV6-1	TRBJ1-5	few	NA	CASSTQQPNNQPQHF	TGTGCCAGCAGTACTCAACAGCCAAATAATCAGCCCCAGCATTTT
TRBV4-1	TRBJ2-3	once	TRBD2	CASSREQGIAGGRTDTQYF	TGCGCCAGCAGCAGAGAACAGGGTATAGCGGGAGGCCGCACAGATACGCAGTATTTT
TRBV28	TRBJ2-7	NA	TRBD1	CASTSGQGVGEQYF	TGTGCCAGCACCTCGGGACAGGGAGTTGGTGAGCAGTACTTC
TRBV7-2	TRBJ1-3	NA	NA	CASRVTAHSGNTIYF	TGTGCCAGCAGGGTAACAGCTCACTCTGGAAACACCATATATTTT
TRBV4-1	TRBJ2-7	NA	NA	CASSQDPGESSYEQYF	TGCGCCAGCAGCCAAGATCCGGGGGAGAGCTCCTACGAGCAGTACTTC
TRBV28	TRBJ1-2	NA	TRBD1	CASSSGVGTGVGYTF	TGTGCCAGCAGTAGTGGTGTCGGGACAGGGGTTGGCTACACCTTC
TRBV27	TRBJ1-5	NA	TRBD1	CASSGTGNQPQHF	TGTGCCAGCAGCGGGACAGGGAATCAGCCCCAGCATTTT
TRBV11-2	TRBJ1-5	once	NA	CASSSLDQPQHF	TGTGCCAGCAGCTCGCTGGATCAGCCCCAGCATTTT
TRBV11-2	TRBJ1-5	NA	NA	CASSLGGVAQPQHF	TGTGCCAGCAGCTTAGGCGGGGTGGCTCAGCCCCAGCATTTT
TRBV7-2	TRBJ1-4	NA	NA	CASSLVGVPEKLFF	TGTGCCAGCAGCTTAGTGGGGGTCCCGGAAAAACTGTTTTTT
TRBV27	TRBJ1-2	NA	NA	CASSSGWSGGYTF	TGTGCCAGCAGCTCTGGTTGGTCTGGGGGCTACACCTTC
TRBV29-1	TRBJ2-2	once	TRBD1	CSVERGGIGGELFF	TGCAGCGTTGAACGAGGGGGCATTGGCGGGGAGCTGTTTTTT
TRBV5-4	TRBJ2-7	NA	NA	CASSSGTIKGYEQYF	TGTGCCAGCAGCTCCGGGACAATAAAAGGTTACGAGCAGTACTTC
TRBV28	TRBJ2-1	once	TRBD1	CASRDRGSAYEQFF	TGTGCCAGCAGGGACAGGGGATCGGCTTATGAGCAGTTCTTC
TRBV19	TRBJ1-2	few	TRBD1	CASSPTGGNFNGYTF	TGTGCCAGTAGTCCGACAGGGGGGAATTTTAATGGCTACACCTTC
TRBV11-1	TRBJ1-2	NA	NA	CASSLDPGAYGYTF	TGTGCCAGCAGCTTAGATCCGGGGGCCTATGGCTACACCTTC
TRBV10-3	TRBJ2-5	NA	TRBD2	CAISEPVGGGAGETQYF	TGTGCCATCAGTGAGCCCGTCGGCGGGGGGGCGGGTGAGACCCAGTACTTC
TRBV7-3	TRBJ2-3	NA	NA	CASSLLAASTDTQYF	TGTGCCAGCAGCTTATTAGCGGCTAGCACAGATACGCAGTATTTT
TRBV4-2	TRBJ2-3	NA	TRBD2	CASSQQLAGGLDTQYF	TGTGCCAGCAGCCAACAATTAGCGGGGGGGTTAGATACGCAGTATTTT
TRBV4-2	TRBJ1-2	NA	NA	CASSQGNGYTF	TGTGCCAGCAGCCAAGGGAACGGCTACACCTTC
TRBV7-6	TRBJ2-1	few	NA	CASSLRGDNEQFF	TGTGCCAGCAGCTTAAGAGGGGATAATGAGCAGTTCTTC
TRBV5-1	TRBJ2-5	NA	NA	CASSTGGGETQYF	TGCGCCAGCAGTACCGGGGGCGGGGAGACCCAGTACTTC
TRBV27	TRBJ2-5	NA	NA	CASTQGGNWRQETQYF	TGTGCCAGCACCCAAGGGGGGAATTGGAGGCAAGAGACCCAGTACTTC
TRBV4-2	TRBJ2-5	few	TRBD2	CASSSRLLAGQETQYF	TGTGCCAGCAGCTCGCGACTTCTAGCGGGGCAAGAGACCCAGTACTTC
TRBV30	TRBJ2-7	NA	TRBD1	CAWAGGYEQYF	TGTGCCTGGGCAGGGGGCTACGAGCAGTACTTC
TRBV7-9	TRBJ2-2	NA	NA	CASSLGNTGELFF	TGTGCCAGCAGCTTAGGAAACACCGGGGAGCTGTTTTTT
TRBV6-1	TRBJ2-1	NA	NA	CASSERAGYNEQFF	TGTGCCAGCAGTGAAAGAGCGGGTTACAATGAGCAGTTCTTC
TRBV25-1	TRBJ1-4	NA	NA	CASAGNSEKLFF	TGTGCCAGCGCGGGTAATTCGGAAAAACTGTTTTTT
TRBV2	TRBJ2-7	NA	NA	CASSEIEGYEQYF	TGTGCCAGCAGTGAAATTGAGGGTTACGAGCAGTACTTC
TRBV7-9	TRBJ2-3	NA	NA	CASSLEGFPTDTQYF	TGTGCCAGCAGCTTAGAGGGCTTCCCCACAGATACGCAGTATTTT
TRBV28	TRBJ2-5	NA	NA	CASSLGRPRETQYF	TGTGCCAGCAGTTTGGGACGCCCTCGAGAGACCCAGTACTTC
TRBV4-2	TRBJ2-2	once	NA	CASSRPPRQGSGELFF	TGTGCCAGCAGCCGGCCCCCGCGGCAGGGCTCAGGGGAGCTGTTTTTT
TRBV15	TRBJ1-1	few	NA	CATSRDQGRDTEAFF	TGTGCCACCAGCAGAGATCAGGGGAGGGACACTGAAGCTTTCTTT
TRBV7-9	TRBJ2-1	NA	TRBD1	CASSSKGWDRGSSEQFF	TGTGCCAGCAGCTCGAAAGGGTGGGACAGGGGTTCAAGTGAGCAGTTCTTC
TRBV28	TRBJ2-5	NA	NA	CASSLGGGYQETQYF	TGTGCCAGCAGTTTGGGGGGGGGCTACCAAGAGACCCAGTACTTC
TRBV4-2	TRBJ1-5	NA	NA	CASSQTPGSNQPQHF	TGTGCCAGCAGCCAAACCCCGGGTAGCAATCAGCCCCAGCATTTT
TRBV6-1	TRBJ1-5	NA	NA	CASSERASMAQHF	TGTGCCAGCAGTGAAAGGGCGTCCATGGCCCAGCATTTT
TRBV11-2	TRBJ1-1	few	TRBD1	CASSLPDRAWTEAFF	TGTGCCAGCAGCCTGCCCGACAGGGCGTGGACTGAAGCTTTCTTT
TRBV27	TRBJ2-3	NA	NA	CASSSWGARTDTQYF	TGTGCCAGCAGCTCCTGGGGGGCGAGGACAGATACGCAGTATTTT
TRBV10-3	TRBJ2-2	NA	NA	CAISSGSVTGELFF	TGTGCCATCAGCTCAGGTTCCGTAACCGGGGAGCTGTTTTTT
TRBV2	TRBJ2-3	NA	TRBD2	CASETSGRALDTQYF	TGTGCCAGTGAGACTAGCGGGAGGGCCTTAGATACGCAGTATTTT
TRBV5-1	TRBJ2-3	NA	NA	CASSAYPAEVIDTQYF	TGCGCCAGCAGCGCCTACCCCGCGGAAGTGATAGATACGCAGTATTTT